The 10 T cell receptor beta chains below all came from one sample that was sequenced in a study of PD-L1 blockade in urothelial cancer. Time point given: pretreatment peripheral blood. TCRdb's copy holds only in-frame clones and misses some; the assay was immunoSEQ multiplex PCR. Of 100,000 to 150,000 clones listed, 84% are singletons. Here the sequenced sample was PBMCs, taken around atezolizumab (anti-PD-L1) treatment. The source is a man in his fifties with urothelial cancer.

V is TRBV27 and J is TRBJ2-7; D gene uncertain. The germline CDR1 and CDR2 sequences are MNHEY and SMNVEV (reference sequence). The CDR3 has 13 residues. V shed 4 bases and J shed 5 bases, with 12 bases lying between them. The CDR3 bases are TGTGCCAGCAGTTCCCGGGTTGCCCACGAGCAGTACTTC. Amino acid sequence: CASSSRVAHEQYF.

The chain carries TRBV7-8 and TRBJ1-2, with D maybe TRBD1 (5 bases). The ends were cut back, 5 bases at V and 4 bases at J, with 14 bases in the middle. CDR1 and CDR2 from the germline V gene are SGHVS and FQNEAQ. This CDR3 has 14 residues. CDR3 DNA: TGTGCCAGCAGCAACCAGGGTTTCGGCTATGGCTACACCTTC. Translation gives CASSNQGFGYGYTF.

The V call is TRBV19, the J call TRBJ1-5, with TRBD1 matching over 7 bases. In germline, CDR1 is LNHDA, CDR2 SQIVND (reference sequence). The CDR3 is 15 amino acids. The ends lost 6 bases at V and 1 base at J; junction bases unmatched: 6. CDR3 residues: CASRRDRVSNQPQHF. In nucleotides, the CDR3 is TGTGCCAGTAGAAGAGACAGGGTGAGCAATCAGCCCCAGCATTTT.

V and J are TRBV7-3 and TRBJ2-2, with D unresolved. The CDR3 covers 14 residues. Trimming took off 0 bases at V and 4 bases at J, with 6 bases between the two ends. Germline V gene sequence: CDR1 SGHTA, CDR2 FQGTGA. The CDR3 loop is CASSLTASTGELFF. CDR3 nucleotide sequence: TGTGCCAGCAGCTTAACGGCCAGCACCGGGGAGCTGTTTTTT.

V gene TRBV2 combines with J gene TRBJ2-4; TRBD2 matches 13 bases. CDR1 SNHLY and CDR2 FYNNEI come from the germline V gene. The ends lost 4 bases at V and 8 bases at J; junction bases unmatched: 8. The CDR3 is 16 amino acids. The CDR3 coding sequence is TGTGCCAGCAGTGGGCGGACTAGCGGGAGTTCATACATTCAGTACTTC. Translated: CASSGRTSGSSYIQYF.

This chain uses TRBV11-3 with TRBJ2-1; 8 nucleotides agree with TRBD1. This CDR3 has 15 amino acids. CDR1 and CDR2 (germline): SGHNT, YENEEA. J was trimmed by 2 bases and V by 1 base; bases with no gene match: 1. CDR3 residues: CASSLGQGTYNEQFF. In DNA, the CDR3 is TGTGCCAGCAGCTTAGGACAGGGGACCTACAATGAGCAGTTCTTC. Variable domain in full (rest from reference TRBV11-3 and TRBJ2-1): EAGVVQSPRYKIIEKKQPVAFWCNPISGHNTLYWYLQNLGQGPELLIRYENEEAVDDSQLPKDRFSAERLKGVDSTLKIQPAELGDSAVYLCASSLGQGTYNEQFFGPGTRLTVL.

This chain uses TRBV6-6 with TRBJ1-1; D might be TRBD1 (5 bases). Germline V CDR1 and CDR2: MNHNY, SVGAGI (reference sequence). V lost 5 bases, J lost 1 base, and 8 bases lay in between. The CDR3 covers 13 residues. The CDR3 protein is CASSGGENTEAFF. In DNA, the CDR3 is TGTGCCAGCAGTGGGGGGGAGAACACTGAAGCTTTCTTT.

This clone is a singleton in its sample. In DNA form, the CDR3 reads TGTGCCAGCAGCCCGACTTCCGGCGGGGGTATCACAGATACGCAGTATTTT. Translating it yields CASSPTSGGGITDTQYF. This rearrangement joins TRBV7-3 to TRBJ2-3; TRBD2 aligns across 7 bases. The CDR3 sequence is 17 residues long. The V and J ends lost 5 bases and 2 bases, in that order; junction bases with no gene match: 13. Germline V gene sequence: CDR1 SGHTA, CDR2 FQGTGA. Full variable domain (rest looked up from reference TRBV7-3 and TRBJ2-3): GAGVSQTPSNKVTEKGKYVELRCDPISGHTALYWYRQSLGQGPEFLIYFQGTGAADDSGLPNDRFFAVRPEGSVSTLKIQRTERGDSAVYLCASSPTSGGGITDTQYFGPGTRLTVL.

Written as DNA, the CDR3 is TGTGCCAGCAGTTACCGAGGACAGGGTAGTGGCTACACCTTC. It is translated as CASSYRGQGSGYTF. The V and J genes are TRBV6-5 and TRBJ1-2; 8 bases agree with TRBD1. The CDR3 covers 14 residues. Germline V lookup: CDR1 MNHEY, CDR2 SVGAGI. V lost 2 bases and J lost 7; bases outside the gene matches: 6.

The V gene is TRBV4-1, the J gene TRBJ2-1; perhaps TRBD2 as D (6 bases). Between the trimmed V and J ends, which lost 4 bases and 8 bases, there was a span of 21 bases. The germline gives CDR1 MGHRA, CDR2 YSYEKL. This CDR3 is built from 16 residues. The CDR3 nucleotides are TGCGCCAGCAGCCGGGACTGGTTTATCCAGTCGGATGAGCAGTTCTTC. Its translation is CASSRDWFIQSDEQFF.